The T cell receptor beta chain described here comes from a study of CD8 T cells in Susac syndrome (dated by TCRdb to the late 2010s). About the full investigation: Of the Susac syndrome patients who were sequenced, roughly 6 had clinically active disease and roughly 8 were in clinical remission. At the time of blood withdrawal, Susac syndrome patients were either therapy-naive, taking corticosteroids (with some also receiving IVIg), or on IVIg alone. Whether CD8+ T cell activation and differentiation in Susac syndrome was antigen driven was tested using repertoire sequencing. The study compared CD8+ T cell repertoire clonality among 11 to 12 healthy donors, some 14 Susac syndrome patients and fewer than 19 multiple sclerosis patients.

High-throughput TCR beta sequencing profiled peripheral blood CD8+ and CD4+ T cells from healthy donors, Susac syndrome patients and multiple sclerosis patients. Susac syndrome patients met recently defined diagnostic criteria for definite or probable disease. Bulk CD8+ and CD4+ T cells were purified magnetically by negative isolation, whereas CD8+ TEMRA cells were enriched by FACS. Blood was collected in EDTA tubes and processed within 24 hours, with PBMCs isolated through density gradient centrifugation. PBMCs destined for TCR sequencing were cryopreserved in liquid nitrogen and later thawed in a 37 °C water bath. A purity of at least 90% was achieved for sorted or isolated CD4+, CD8+ and CD8+ TEMRA cells. CDR1 MNHEY and CDR2 SVGAGI were looked up in the germline V gene. The CDR3, cysteine through phenylalanine, is 14 amino acids long. Only the CDR3 region is kept as DNA, spanning 42 bases read in frame from base 1. Trimming accounts for 4 bases at V and 4 bases at J, while the number of junction bases matched to no gene is 3.

A single count supports this clonotype. Its antigen is currently not known. No quality values exist for individual bases; no much larger clone is one base distant. Resting on one read, the evidence is weak. Overall study outcomes, separate from this receptor: Roughly 15 and five Susac-specific public clones were found in the total CD8+ and CD8+ TEMRA repertoires, respectively. The TCR sequencing and HLA analysis was acknowledged to have included a relatively small number of individuals. CD8+ repertoires in Susac syndrome showed clonal expansion, which was highest in CD8+ TEMRA cells and was greater in clinically active patients than in remitting patients.

RNA was extracted using the RNeasy kit, and roughly 0.5 to 1 ug of the RNA was reverse transcribed with random hexamers. TCR beta CDR3 regions were amplified with the immunoSEQ multiplex PCR assay covering 54 Vbeta and 13 Jbeta segments. To correct PCR amplification bias, a synthetic template baseline was used for both primer optimization and computational correction. Per the authors' processing: Reads were annotated to V, D and J genes according to IMGT and were analyzed with immunoSEQ Analyzer, with only productive sequences retained. Clonality was calculated as one minus the Shannon entropy normalized by log2 of the number of productive unique sequences. For each patient and control, public and private clones were evaluated among the 100 most prevalent clones. Clones were defined as Susac-specific when absent from the healthy and MS cohorts, from about 970 published viral clones and from other ImmuneACCESS disease sequences. Starting from the raw public reads, TCRdb applied fastp trimming at Q25, assembled clones with MiXCR and retained in-frame beta chains. CDR3 protein duplicates are merged, each entry listing the most common genes and DNA. The authors' filters were not applied to this entry. Here the sample has 200,000 or so distinct CDR3 sequences; more than 85% occur a single time. The ten largest clones take up 0.15% to 0.2% of the sample.

The specimen was CD8+ T cells from PBMCs. This clonotype was sampled from a human donor with Susac syndrome. The chain couples TRBV6-5 to TRBJ1-2; the junction holds 10 bases that match TRBD1. The DNA sequence reads TGTGCCAGCAGTTGGACAGGGGGGAGCTATGGCTACACCTTC. Its protein product is CASSWTGGSYGYTF.